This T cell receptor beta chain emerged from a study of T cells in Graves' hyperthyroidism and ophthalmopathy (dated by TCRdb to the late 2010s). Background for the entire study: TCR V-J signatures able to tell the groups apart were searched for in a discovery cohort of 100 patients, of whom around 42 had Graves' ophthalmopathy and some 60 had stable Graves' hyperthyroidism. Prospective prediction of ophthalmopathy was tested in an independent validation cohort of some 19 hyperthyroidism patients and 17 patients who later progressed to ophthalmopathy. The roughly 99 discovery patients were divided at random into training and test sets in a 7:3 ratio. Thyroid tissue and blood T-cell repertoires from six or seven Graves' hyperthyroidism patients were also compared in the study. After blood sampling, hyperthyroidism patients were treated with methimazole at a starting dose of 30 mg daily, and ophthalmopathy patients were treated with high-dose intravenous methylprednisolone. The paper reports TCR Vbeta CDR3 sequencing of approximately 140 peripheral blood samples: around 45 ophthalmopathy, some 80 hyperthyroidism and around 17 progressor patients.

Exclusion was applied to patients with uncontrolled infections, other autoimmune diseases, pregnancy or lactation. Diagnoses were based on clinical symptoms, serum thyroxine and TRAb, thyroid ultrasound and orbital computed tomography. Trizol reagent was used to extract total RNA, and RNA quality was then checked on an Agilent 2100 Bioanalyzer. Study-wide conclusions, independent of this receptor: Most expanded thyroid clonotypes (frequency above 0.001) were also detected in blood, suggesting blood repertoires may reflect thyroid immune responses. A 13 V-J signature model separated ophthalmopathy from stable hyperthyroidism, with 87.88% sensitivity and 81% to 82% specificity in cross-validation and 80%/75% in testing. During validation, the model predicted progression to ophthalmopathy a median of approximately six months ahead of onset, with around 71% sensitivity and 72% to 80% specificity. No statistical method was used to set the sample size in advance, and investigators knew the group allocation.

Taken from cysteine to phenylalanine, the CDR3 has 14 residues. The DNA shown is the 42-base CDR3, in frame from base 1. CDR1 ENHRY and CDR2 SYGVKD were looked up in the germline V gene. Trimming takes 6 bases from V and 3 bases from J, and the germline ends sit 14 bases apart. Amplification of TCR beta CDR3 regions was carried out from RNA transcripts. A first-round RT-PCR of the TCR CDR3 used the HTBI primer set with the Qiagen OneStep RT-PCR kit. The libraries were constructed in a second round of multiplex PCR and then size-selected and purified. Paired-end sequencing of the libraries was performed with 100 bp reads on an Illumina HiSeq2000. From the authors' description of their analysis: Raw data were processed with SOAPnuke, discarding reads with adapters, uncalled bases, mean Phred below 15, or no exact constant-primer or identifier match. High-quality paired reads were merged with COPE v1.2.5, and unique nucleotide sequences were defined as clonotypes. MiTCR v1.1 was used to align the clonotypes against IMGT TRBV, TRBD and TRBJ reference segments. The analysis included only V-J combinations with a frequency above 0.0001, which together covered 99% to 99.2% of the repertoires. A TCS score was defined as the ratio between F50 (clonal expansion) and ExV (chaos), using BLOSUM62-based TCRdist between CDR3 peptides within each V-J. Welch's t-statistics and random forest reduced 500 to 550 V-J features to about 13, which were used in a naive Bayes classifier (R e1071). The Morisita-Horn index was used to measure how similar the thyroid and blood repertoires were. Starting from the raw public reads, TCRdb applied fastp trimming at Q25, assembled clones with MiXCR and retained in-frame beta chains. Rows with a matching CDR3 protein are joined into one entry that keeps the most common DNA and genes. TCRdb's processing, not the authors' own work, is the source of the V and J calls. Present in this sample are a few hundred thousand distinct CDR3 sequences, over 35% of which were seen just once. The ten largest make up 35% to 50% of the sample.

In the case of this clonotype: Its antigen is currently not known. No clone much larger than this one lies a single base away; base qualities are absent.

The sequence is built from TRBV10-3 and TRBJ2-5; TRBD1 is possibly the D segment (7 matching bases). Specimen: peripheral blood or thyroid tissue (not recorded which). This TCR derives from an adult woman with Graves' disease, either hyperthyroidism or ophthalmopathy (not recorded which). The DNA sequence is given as TGTGCCATCAGGGGAGGACAGGACGAAGAGACCCAGTACTTC. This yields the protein CAIRGGQDEETQYF.